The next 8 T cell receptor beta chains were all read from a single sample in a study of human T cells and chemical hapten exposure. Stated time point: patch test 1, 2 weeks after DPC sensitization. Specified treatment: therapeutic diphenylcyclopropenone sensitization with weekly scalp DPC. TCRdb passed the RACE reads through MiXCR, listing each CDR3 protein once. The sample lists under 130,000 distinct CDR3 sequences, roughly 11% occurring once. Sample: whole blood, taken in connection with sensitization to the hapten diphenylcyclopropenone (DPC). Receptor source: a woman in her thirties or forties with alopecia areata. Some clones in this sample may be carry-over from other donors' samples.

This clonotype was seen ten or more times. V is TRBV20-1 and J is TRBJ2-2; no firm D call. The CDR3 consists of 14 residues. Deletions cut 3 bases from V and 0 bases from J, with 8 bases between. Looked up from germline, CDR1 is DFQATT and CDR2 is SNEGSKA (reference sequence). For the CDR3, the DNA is TGCAGTGCTAGTCGTGGGGCGAACACCGGGGAGCTGTTTTTT. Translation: CSASRGANTGELFF.

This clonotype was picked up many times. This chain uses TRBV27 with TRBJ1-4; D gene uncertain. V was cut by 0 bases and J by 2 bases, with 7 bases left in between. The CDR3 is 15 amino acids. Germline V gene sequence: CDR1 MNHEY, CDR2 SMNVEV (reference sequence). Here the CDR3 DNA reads TGTGCCAGCAGTTTATCCCGCACCACTAATGAAAAACTGTTTTTT. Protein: CASSLSRTTNEKLFF.

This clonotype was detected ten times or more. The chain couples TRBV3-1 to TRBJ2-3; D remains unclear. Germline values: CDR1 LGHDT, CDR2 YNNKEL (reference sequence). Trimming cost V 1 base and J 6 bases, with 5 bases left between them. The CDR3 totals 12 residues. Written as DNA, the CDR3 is TGTGCCAGCAGCCAAGGGGTGGATACGCAGTATTTT. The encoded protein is CASSQGVDTQYF.

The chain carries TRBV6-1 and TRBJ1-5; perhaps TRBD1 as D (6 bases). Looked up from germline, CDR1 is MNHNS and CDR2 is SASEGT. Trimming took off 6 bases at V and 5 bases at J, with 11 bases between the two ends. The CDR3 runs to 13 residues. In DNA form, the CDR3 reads TGTGCCAGCAGAAACAGGGCAGATCAGCCCCAGCATTTT. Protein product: CASRNRADQPQHF.

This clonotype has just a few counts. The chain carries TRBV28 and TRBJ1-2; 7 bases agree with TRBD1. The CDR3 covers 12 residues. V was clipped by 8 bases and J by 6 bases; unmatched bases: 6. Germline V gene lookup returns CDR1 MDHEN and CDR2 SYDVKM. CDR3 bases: TGTGCCAGCGCGGGACAGCAACATGGCTACACCTTC. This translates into CASAGQQHGYTF.

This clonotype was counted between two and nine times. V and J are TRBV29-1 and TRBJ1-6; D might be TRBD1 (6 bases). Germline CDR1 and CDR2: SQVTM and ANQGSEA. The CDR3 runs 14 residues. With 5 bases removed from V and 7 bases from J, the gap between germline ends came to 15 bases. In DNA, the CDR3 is TGCAGCGTTTCGACGGGGGCTAAGAATTCACCCCTCCACTTT. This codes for CSVSTGAKNSPLHF.

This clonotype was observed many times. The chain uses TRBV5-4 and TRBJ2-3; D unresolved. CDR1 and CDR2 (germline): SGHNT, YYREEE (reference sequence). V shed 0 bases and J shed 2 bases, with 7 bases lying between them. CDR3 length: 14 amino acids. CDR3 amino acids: CASSLVPSTDTQYF. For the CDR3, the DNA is TGTGCCAGCAGCTTGGTTCCTTCCACAGATACGCAGTATTTT.

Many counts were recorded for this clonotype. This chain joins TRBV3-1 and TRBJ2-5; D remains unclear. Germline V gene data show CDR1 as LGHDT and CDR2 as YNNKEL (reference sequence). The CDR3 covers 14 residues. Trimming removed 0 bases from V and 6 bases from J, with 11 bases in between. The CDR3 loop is CASSQDSSTKTQYF. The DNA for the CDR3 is TGTGCCAGCAGCCAAGATAGTAGCACAAAGACCCAGTACTTC.